Listed here are 22 T cell receptor beta chains from one sample, sequenced in a study of CD8+ T cells in alopecia areata. Following RNA extraction, reverse transcription yielded cDNA that acted as the sequencing template. Produced via immunoSEQ multiplex PCR; TCRdb's table is partial and in-frame only. Here the sample spans 95,000 to 150,000 clones, about 50% being singletons. What was sequenced was NKG2D-low CD8+ T cells sorted from blood. Every receptor here comes from a human donor with alopecia areata.

The chain employs TRBV29-1 and TRBJ2-1, with D perhaps being TRBD1 or TRBD2 (6 bases each). Germline CDR1 reads SQVTM; CDR2 reads ANQGSEA. V was cut by 4 bases and J by 7 bases, with 17 bases left in between. The CDR3 is 14 residues long. The CDR3, as DNA: TGCAGCGTTGGGGGGGCGAGCGTCAGGAATGAGCAGTTCTTC. This encodes CSVGGASVRNEQFF.

The genes are TRBV15 and TRBJ2-1; D is undetermined. V lost 7 bases, J lost 5 bases, and 15 bases lay in between. The CDR3 runs to 14 residues. CDR1 and CDR2 from the germline V gene are LNHNV and YYDKDF (reference sequence). The CDR3 nucleotides read TGTGCCACCACCGCGACGCACAACCACAATGAGCAGTTCTTC. Residues: CATTATHNHNEQFF.

V is TRBV28 and J is TRBJ2-1; no firm D call. The CDR3 has 11 amino acids. V was shortened by 7 bases and J by 7 bases, with 8 bases between the two germline ends. Germline CDR1 is MDHEN and CDR2 is SYDVKM. CDR3: CASTWANEQFF. The CDR3 region has the DNA TGTGCCAGCACGTGGGCGAATGAGCAGTTCTTC. Complete variable domain (other parts from reference TRBV28 and TRBJ2-1): DVKVTQSSRYLVKRTGEKVFLECVQDMDHENMFWYRQDPGLGLRLIYFSYDVKMKEKGDIPEGYSVSREKKERFSLILESASTNQTSMYLCASTWANEQFFGPGTRLTVL.

A single count supports this clone. The rearrangement joins TRBV29-1 to TRBJ2-1; 7 nucleotides match TRBD2. The length of the CDR3 is 13 residues. V dropped 8 bases and J dropped 0; count of bases not matched to a gene: 4. Looked up from germline, CDR1 is SQVTM and CDR2 is ANQGSEA. CDR3 sequence: CSPSGGSYNEQFF. The CDR3 nucleotides are TGCAGCCCCTCGGGGGGCTCCTACAATGAGCAGTTCTTC.

The CDR3 DNA follows: TGTGCCTGGAGTCTGCCAGCCCACTACGAGCAGTACTTC. Amino acid sequence: CAWSLPAHYEQYF. The genes are TRBV30 and TRBJ2-7; D is uncertain. The CDR3 loop spans 13 amino acids. Germline values: CDR1 GTSNPN, CDR2 SVGIG (reference sequence). The V gene lost 2 bases and the J gene lost 3 bases, with 11 bases spanning the gap.

The genes are TRBV29-1 and TRBJ2-5; TRBD1 matches 7 bases. Germline V gene sequence: CDR1 SQVTM, CDR2 ANQGSEA. J was trimmed by 4 bases and V by 6 bases; bases with no gene match: 5. The CDR3 sequence is 12 residues long. CDR3 sequence: CSVETGTETQYF. CDR3 DNA sequence: TGCAGCGTCGAGACAGGGACAGAGACCCAGTACTTC.

The chain uses TRBV29-1 and TRBJ2-1; weak D call: TRBD1 (5 bases). Deletions cut 8 bases from V and 6 bases from J, with 14 bases between. The CDR3 length is 12 residues. CDR1 and CDR2 (germline): SQVTM, ANQGSEA. The CDR3 is CSLAWGFNEQFF. The CDR3 DNA reads as TGCAGCTTGGCGTGGGGCTTCAATGAGCAGTTCTTC.

This chain uses TRBV6-1 with TRBJ2-7; D call uncertain. The CDR3 runs to 15 residues. With 6 bases removed from V and 0 bases from J, the gap between germline ends came to 15 bases. Germline CDR1 MNHNS, CDR2 SASEGT. For the CDR3, the DNA is TGTGCCAGCAGCCCTTTTGACCCTAGCTCCTACGAGCAGTACTTC. It encodes CASSPFDPSSYEQYF.

This clone has more than one count but fewer than ten. This chain joins TRBV29-1 and TRBJ2-7; no firm D call. The V gene's germline CDR1 is SQVTM and CDR2 ANQGSEA. There are 10 residues in the CDR3. Trimming cost V 5 bases and J 6 bases, with 8 bases left between them. Here the CDR3 reads CSVLVSEQYF. CDR3 DNA: TGCAGCGTTCTCGTCAGCGAGCAGTACTTC.

The V gene is TRBV29-1, the J gene TRBJ2-1, with D possibly TRBD2 on 6 matching bases. The CDR3 spans 12 residues. Germline CDR1 is SQVTM and CDR2 is ANQGSEA. Deletions cut 8 bases from V and 9 bases from J, with 17 bases between. The CDR3 DNA reads TGCAGCCCCAAGGGGCGGGGAGGTGAGCAGTTCTTC. Protein product: CSPKGRGGEQFF.

This clone was seen a few times. DNA for the CDR3: TGTGCCAGCAGAGGAGTGGCAGATACGCAGTATTTT. Its translation is CASRGVADTQYF. The chain links TRBV27 to TRBJ2-3; D is unresolved. The V end was cut by 6 bases, the J end by 4 bases, with 8 bases between. CDR3 size: 12 residues. CDR1 and CDR2 (germline): MNHEY, SMNVEV (reference sequence).

The chain recombines TRBV6-6 with TRBJ2-7, with D possibly being TRBD1 (6 bases). Trimming removed 8 bases at V and 7 bases at J, with 18 bases between. The CDR3 has 13 amino acids. Germline V CDR1 and CDR2: MNHNY, SVGAGI (reference sequence). This CDR3 reads CASHSVGAVEQYF. The CDR3 DNA follows: TGTGCCAGCCATTCTGTGGGGGCGGTGGAGCAGTACTTC.

V and J are TRBV5-6 and TRBJ2-3; D ambiguous. The V gene lost 1 base and the J gene lost 7 bases, with 10 bases spanning the gap. This CDR3 spans 13 amino acids. Germline CDR1 is SGHDT and CDR2 is YYEEEE. In DNA, the CDR3 is TGTGCCAGCAGCTTGTATGAAGGAAATACGCAGTATTTT. Protein product: CASSLYEGNTQYF.

The chain carries TRBV5-1 and TRBJ2-2; tentative D call: TRBD1 (6 bases). V was pared by 7 bases and J by 1 base, with 11 bases between. The CDR3 is 14 residues long. Germline-derived CDR1 and CDR2 are SGHRS and YFSETQ. This chain's CDR3 is CASRPDRNTGELFF. DNA for the CDR3: TGCGCCAGCCGACCGGACAGGAACACCGGGGAGCTGTTTTTT. The full variable domain, its missing parts supplied by reference TRBV5-1 and TRBJ2-2, is KAGVTQTPRYLIKTRGQQVTLSCSPISGHRSVSWYQQTPGQGLQFLFEYFSETQRNKGNFPGRFSGRQFSNSRSEMNVSTLELGDSALYLCASRPDRNTGELFFGEGSRLTVL.

Remarks on this clone: This same CDR3 is encoded by further DNA sequences in the sample. The V call is TRBV29-1, the J call TRBJ1-2; the D is unclear. Per the germline V gene, CDR1 is SQVTM and CDR2 is ANQGSEA. This CDR3 has 11 residues. V was shortened by 6 bases and J by 3 bases, with 8 bases between the two germline ends. The CDR3 is CSVREDYGYTF. CDR3 nucleotides: TGCAGCGTGAGGGAGGACTATGGCTACACCTTC.

The chain combines TRBV4-3 with TRBJ2-3; TRBD2 matches 7 bases. V lost 2 bases and J lost 2; bases outside the gene matches: 7. CDR1 and CDR2 from the germline V gene are LGHNA and YSLEER. The CDR3 length is 16 residues. The CDR3 sequence: CASSQRLADHTDTQYF. Here the CDR3 DNA reads TGCGCCAGCAGCCAACGGCTAGCGGACCACACAGATACGCAGTATTTT.

This clone was counted a few times. This chain links TRBV29-1 with TRBJ2-7; 9 nucleotides align to TRBD2. The germline V gene has CDR1 SQVTM and CDR2 ANQGSEA. This CDR3 is 13 amino acids long. V trimming: 4 bases; J trimming: 2 bases; junction bases outside the gene matches: 3. CDR3 nucleotide sequence: TGCAGCGTTGGACTAGCGGCTGCCTACGAGCAGTACTTC. Translating gives CSVGLAAAYEQYF.

In this sample, this clone turned up a few times. The rearrangement joins TRBV7-9 to TRBJ2-5; D is uncertain. CDR1 is SEHNR and CDR2 is FQNEAQ in the germline V gene (reference sequence). The CDR3 totals 11 residues. V was trimmed by 6 bases and J by 0 bases, leaving 2 bases between them. The CDR3 DNA sequence: TGTGCCAGCAGTTACCAAGAGACCCAGTACTTC. Amino acids: CASSYQETQYF.

This clone turned up a few times. V gene TRBV29-1 combines with J gene TRBJ2-1; D possibly corresponds to TRBD1 (6 bases). Trimming took off 3 bases at V and 4 bases at J, with 10 bases between the two ends. CDR3 length: 13 residues. CDR1 is SQVTM, CDR2 ANQGSEA, per germline. CDR3 loop: CSVERRGYNEQFF. CDR3 DNA: TGCAGCGTTGAGCGCAGGGGTTACAATGAGCAGTTCTTC.

This chain uses TRBV5-1 with TRBJ2-1; 13 bases agree with TRBD2. V lost 4 bases and J lost 5; bases outside the gene matches: 9. CDR1 and CDR2 from the germline V gene are SGHRS and YFSETQ. This CDR3 spans 17 amino acids. DNA for the CDR3: TGCGCCAGCAGCCTCACCGGGACTAGCGGGGAGAACAATGAGCAGTTCTTC. It codes for CASSLTGTSGENNEQFF.

As to this clone: Other DNA sequences from this sample encode an identical CDR3 as well. The chain recombines TRBV29-1 with TRBJ2-7; D gene ambiguous. V dropped 3 bases and J dropped 2 bases, with 5 bases sitting between them. Germline V gene lookup returns CDR1 SQVTM and CDR2 ANQGSEA. The CDR3 extends over 11 amino acids. The CDR3: CSVDGTYEQYF. CDR3 bases: TGCAGCGTTGACGGAACCTACGAGCAGTACTTC.

The chain has TRBV9 and TRBJ2-5; tentatively, D is TRBD2 (5 bases). Germline CDR1 and CDR2: SGDLS and YYNGEE. The CDR3 covers 15 residues. Trimming shortened V by 0 bases and J by 1 base, and 10 bases separated the two germline ends. The CDR3 loop reads CASSVGGSLQETQYF. The CDR3 DNA reads TGTGCCAGCAGCGTAGGTGGGAGCCTCCAAGAGACCCAGTACTTC.